The clone carrying this T cell receptor beta chain was counted a single time. Its antigen is not identified. V dropped 2 bases and J dropped 4 bases, with 18 bases sitting between them. The CDR3 is 16 residues long. The germline gives CDR1 SGHKS, CDR2 YYEKEE (reference sequence). The sample belongs to a study of T cell responses to AZD1222 COVID-19 vaccine. Data came from immunoSEQ multiplex PCR; TCRdb stores just in-frame clones and leaves some out. Here the sample spans about 88,000 clones, 85% to 90% being singletons. General observations from the study: Repertoire collection took place solely once the T cell response had peaked. Rises in breadth and depth of Spike-specific TCRs came after two AZD1222 doses. Clonal diversity may have been underestimated in mostly white British donors. Baseline seropositivity characterized only a handful of AZD1222 recipients.

The receptor comes from an adult who received the AZD1222 COVID-19 vaccine. This specimen was peripheral blood, taken 28 days after the second AZD1222 dose. The rearrangement uses TRBV5-5 and TRBJ1-2, with a weak D call TRBD1 (5 bases). The CDR3 reads CASSFGGRPTSYGYTF. The CDR3 coding sequence is TGTGCCAGCAGCTTCGGGGGACGGCCCACCTCCTATGGCTACACCTTC.